This T cell receptor beta chain appears in the sequencing data of a study of OX40 agonist ivuxolimab in advanced cancers. Across the study: Each patient was given ivuxolimab into a vein every 2 weeks, at 0.01 to 10 mg/kg. General study points: The study observed clonal expansion of CD4+ and CD8+ blood T cells by week 6 at 0.1 to 3.0 mg/kg. In general, CD8+ T cells held more expanded clones than CD4+ did, on average.

The method was immunoSEQ multiplex PCR; TCRdb's version includes in-frame clones alone and lacks a portion of them. The sample lists fewer than 90,000 clones, 65% to 90% occurring once. Prior autoimmune disease or systemic immunosuppression barred patients. On this clone: Its antigen is undetermined.

Germline V gene sequence: CDR1 KGHSH, CDR2 LQKENI. The CDR3 runs 13 residues. With 6 bases removed from V and 4 bases from J, the gap between germline ends came to 12 bases. This chain joins TRBV18 and TRBJ1-2; D gene uncertain. The clonotype comes from an adult with an advanced solid tumor such as melanoma, head and neck, liver or kidney cancer. The starting material was CD4+ or CD8+ T cells sorted from blood, obtained in a trial of the OX40 agonist ivuxolimab. For the CDR3, the DNA is TGTGCCAGCTCTCAGAGTCTGGGCTATGGCTACACCTTC. It is translated as CASSQSLGYGYTF.